The 15 T cell receptor beta chains below come from one sample, sequenced in a study of blood T cell repertoires in COVID-19 (dated by TCRdb to the early 2020s). Libraries came from the immunoSEQ multiplex PCR assay. Here the immuneACCESS table is served through TCRdb, limited to in-frame sequences with V and J called. Missing clones are a known gap in these copies; in checked studies unresolved V genes cover under half, and the rest lacks a known reason. The sample includes some 190,000 clones, with around 89% observed a single time. Approximately 4% of the sample lies in the top ten. Sequencing used peripheral blood. These receptors were taken from a human donor in a cohort sampled during active COVID-19.

This chain joins TRBV6-5 and TRBJ1-4, with 9 bases that match TRBD1. The length of the CDR3 is 15 residues. Germline assignment: CDR1 MNHEY and CDR2 SVGAGI. V lost 6 bases and J lost 8; bases outside the gene matches: 10. DNA for the CDR3: TGTGCCAGCAGATCACCGGGACAGGGTAGAGAAAAACTGTTTTTT. This encodes CASRSPGQGREKLFF.

The J gene is TRBJ2-2, the V gene TRBV20-1; TRBD2 matches 7 bases. Trimming removed 6 bases from V and 5 bases from J; junction bases left unmatched: 0. Germline CDR1 and CDR2: DFQATT and SNEGSKA (reference sequence). CDR3 length equals 11 residues. This CDR3 is CSAGRTGELFF. Here the CDR3 DNA reads TGCAGTGCCGGGAGGACCGGGGAGCTGTTTTTT.

To note about this clone: The identical CDR3 is also encoded by other nucleotide sequences in the sample. This sequence joins TRBV5-1 and TRBJ1-6; TRBD1 aligns across 9 bases. Germline CDR1 is SGHRS and CDR2 is YFSETQ. The CDR3 length is 15 residues. Germline trimming cut 1 base from V and 9 bases from J; bases unmatched to any gene: 5. The CDR3 is CASSLKGQGGSPLHF. CDR3 in DNA: TGCGCCAGCAGCTTGAAGGGACAGGGCGGTTCACCCCTCCACTTT.

The chain joins TRBV19 to TRBJ2-3, with 8 bases fitting TRBD2. The CDR3 loop spans 16 amino acids. Germline V CDR1 and CDR2: LNHDA, SQIVND (reference sequence). Germline trimming cut 6 bases from V and 14 bases from J; bases unmatched to any gene: 22. The chain's CDR3 is CASSAIVLAASLSLYF. The CDR3 nucleotides are TGTGCCAGTAGCGCCATTGTACTAGCGGCGTCCCTCTCGTTGTATTTT.

V is TRBV27 and J is TRBJ2-7, with 7 positions matching TRBD2. Germline trimming cut 2 bases from V and 2 bases from J; bases unmatched to any gene: 12. CDR1 is MNHEY, CDR2 SMNVEV, per germline (reference sequence). The CDR3 runs 17 residues. The CDR3 DNA follows: TGTGCCAGCAGTTTAAGGGGAGGGGCCCCATTTCCCTACGAGCAGTACTTC. Translating it yields CASSLRGGAPFPYEQYF.

The chain employs TRBV30 and TRBJ2-1; 8 bases align to TRBD2. This CDR3 contains 16 residues. Germline V gene lookup returns CDR1 GTSNPN and CDR2 SVGIG (reference sequence). V lost 1 base and J lost 10; bases outside the gene matches: 15. The chain's CDR3 is CAWSAEQRGRTQEQFF. In nucleotides, the CDR3 is TGTGCCTGGAGTGCAGAACAGCGGGGGCGCACCCAAGAGCAGTTCTTC.

The chain carries TRBV7-2 and TRBJ1-1; TRBD1 matches 7 bases. CDR1 and CDR2 (germline): SGHTA, FQGNSA. The V segment lost 5 bases and the J segment 1 base; nucleotides outside the gene matches: 4. The CDR3 extends over 14 amino acids. CDR3 sequence (DNA): TGTGCCAGCAGCATCCGGGACAGGAACACTGAAGCTTTCTTT. It encodes CASSIRDRNTEAFF.

This chain joins TRBV9 and TRBJ2-2, with a weak D call TRBD1 (5 bases). Germline V gene lookup returns CDR1 SGDLS and CDR2 YYNGEE. Trimming removed 4 bases at V and 4 bases at J, with 14 bases between. CDR3 length: 15 residues. Here the CDR3 DNA reads TGTGCCAGCAGCTTCAGGGCCTCGGGCACCGGGGAGCTGTTTTTT. Protein sequence: CASSFRASGTGELFF.

The chain couples TRBV6-5 to TRBJ2-7; 9 bases match TRBD1. With V trimmed by 5 bases and J by 3 bases, 5 bases remained unmatched. Germline V gives CDR1 MNHEY, CDR2 SVGAGI. CDR3 length equals 14 residues. Here the CDR3 DNA reads TGTGCCAGCAGTATAGGACAGGGGAGCTACGAGCAGTACTTC. Its protein is CASSIGQGSYEQYF.

V and J are TRBV10-3 and TRBJ1-2; TRBD1 is a possible D gene (6 bases). V was trimmed by 10 bases and J by 8 bases, leaving 20 bases between them. Germline V gene sequence: CDR1 ENHRY, CDR2 SYGVKD. CDR3 length: 13 residues. CDR3 loop: CATSRQETGGYTF. CDR3 sequence (DNA): TGTGCCACCTCCAGACAGGAAACGGGGGGCTACACCTTC.

The chain couples TRBV2 to TRBJ2-3; D uncertain. In germline, CDR1 is SNHLY, CDR2 FYNNEI. Trimming took off 6 bases at V and 0 bases at J, with 7 bases between the two ends. This CDR3 has 13 residues. The CDR3 here is CASREPSTDTQYF. CDR3 DNA sequence: TGTGCCAGCAGAGAACCTAGCACAGATACGCAGTATTTT.

The V call is TRBV5-4, the J call TRBJ2-1, with TRBD2 as a possible D gene (5 bases). V gave up 0 bases and J gave up 4 bases, with 17 bases separating them. The CDR3 sequence is 17 residues long. Germline V CDR1 and CDR2: SGHNT, YYREEE (reference sequence). This CDR3 reads CASSLGGSRLPYNEQFF. The CDR3 region has the DNA TGTGCCAGCAGCTTGGGAGGGTCTCGGCTACCTTACAATGAGCAGTTCTTC.

This sequence joins TRBV7-9 and TRBJ2-7; the match to TRBD1 covers 9 bases. V gave up 4 bases and J gave up 6 bases; unmatched junction bases: 7. The germline gives CDR1 SEHNR, CDR2 FQNEAQ (reference sequence). This CDR3 is 14 amino acids long. CDR3: CASSSGQGSLEQYF. CDR3 DNA: TGTGCCAGCAGCTCTGGACAGGGGTCGCTCGAGCAGTACTTC.

This chain connects TRBV6-4 to TRBJ2-1, with 7 bases lining up with TRBD1. With V trimmed by 6 bases and J by 5 bases, 7 bases remained unmatched. CDR3 length: 14 residues. The germline V gene has CDR1 MRHNA and CDR2 SNTAGT. The CDR3 loop is CASRRDSANNEQFF. CDR3 coding DNA: TGTGCCAGCAGAAGGGACAGTGCCAACAATGAGCAGTTCTTC.

The chain couples TRBV29-1 to TRBJ2-7, with D tentatively TRBD2 (5 bases). CDR1 is SQVTM and CDR2 is ANQGSEA in the germline V gene. CDR3 length equals 16 residues. The V end was cut by 1 base, the J end by 0 bases, with 16 bases between. DNA of the CDR3: TGCAGCGTTGAAGGCGGAAGTGGACTGAGCTCCTACGAGCAGTACTTC. Its protein is CSVEGGSGLSSYEQYF.